This T cell receptor beta chain was captured by sequencing in a study of blood T cell repertoires in COVID-19. The CDR3 has 15 residues. V lost 4 bases and J 3 bases, leaving 14 bases between the germline ends. Looked up from germline, CDR1 is SGHDT and CDR2 is YYEEEE. TCRdb keeps only in-frame clones here, not all; method: immunoSEQ multiplex PCR. The sample holds about 260,000 clones, 75% to 90% seen once. This clonotype was obtained from a woman in her fifties or sixties who had recovered from COVID-19. The chain has TRBV5-6 and TRBJ2-1, with D possibly matching TRBD1 (6 bases). The sample taken for sequencing was peripheral blood. In DNA form, the CDR3 reads TGTGCCAGCAGCCGCGACAGGACCCTCTACAATGAGCAGTTCTTC. It yields the protein CASSRDRTLYNEQFF.